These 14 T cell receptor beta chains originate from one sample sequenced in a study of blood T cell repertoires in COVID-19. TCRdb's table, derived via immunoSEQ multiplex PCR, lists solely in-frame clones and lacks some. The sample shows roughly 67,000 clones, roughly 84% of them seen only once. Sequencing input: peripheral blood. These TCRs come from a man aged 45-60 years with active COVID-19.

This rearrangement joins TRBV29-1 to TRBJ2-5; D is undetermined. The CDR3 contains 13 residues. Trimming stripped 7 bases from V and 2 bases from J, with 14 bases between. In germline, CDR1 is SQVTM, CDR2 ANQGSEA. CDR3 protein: CSAQRHNQETQYF. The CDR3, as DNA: TGCAGCGCACAGAGACATAATCAAGAGACCCAGTACTTC.

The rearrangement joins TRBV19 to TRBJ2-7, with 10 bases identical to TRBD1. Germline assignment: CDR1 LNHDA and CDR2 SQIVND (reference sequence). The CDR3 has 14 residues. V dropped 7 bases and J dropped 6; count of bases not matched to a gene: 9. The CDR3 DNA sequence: TGTGCCAGTACCCCGGGACAGGGGTACGCCGAGCAGTACTTC. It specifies CASTPGQGYAEQYF.

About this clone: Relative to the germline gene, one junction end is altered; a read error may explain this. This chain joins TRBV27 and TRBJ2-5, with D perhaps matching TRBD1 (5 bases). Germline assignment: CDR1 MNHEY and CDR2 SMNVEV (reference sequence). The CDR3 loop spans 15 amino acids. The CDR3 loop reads CASSPQTVMQGTQYF. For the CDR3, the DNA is TGTGCCAGCAGTCCGCAGACAGTAATGCAAGGGACCCAGTACTTC.

The CDR3 protein is CASGLAGTGELFF. CDR3 DNA sequence: TGTGCCAGCGGCCTAGCGGGCACCGGGGAGCTGTTTTTT. This chain uses TRBV6-2 or TRBV6-3 with TRBJ2-2; 8 positions agree with TRBD2. Per germline, CDR1 MNHEY and CDR2 SVGEGT. The V and J ends lost 8 bases and 4 bases, in that order; junction bases with no gene match: 3. This CDR3 region has 13 residues.

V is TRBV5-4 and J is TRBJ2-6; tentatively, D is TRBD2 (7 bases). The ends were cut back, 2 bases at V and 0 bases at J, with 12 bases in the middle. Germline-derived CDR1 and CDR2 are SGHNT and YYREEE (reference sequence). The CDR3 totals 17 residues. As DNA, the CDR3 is TGTGCCAGCAGCTTCGGGGGGCTGGGCTCTGGGGCCAACGTCCTGACTTTC. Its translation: CASSFGGLGSGANVLTF. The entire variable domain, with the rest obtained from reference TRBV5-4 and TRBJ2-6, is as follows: ETGVTQSPTHLIKTRGQQVTLRCSSQSGHNTVSWYQQALGQGPQFIFQYYREEENGRGNFPPRFSGLQFPNYSSELNVNALELDDSALYLCASSFGGLGSGANVLTFGAGSRLTVL.

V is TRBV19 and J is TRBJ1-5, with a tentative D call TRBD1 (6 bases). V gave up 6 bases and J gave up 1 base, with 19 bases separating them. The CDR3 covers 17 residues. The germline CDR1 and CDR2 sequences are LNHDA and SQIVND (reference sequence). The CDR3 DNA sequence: TGTGCCAGTAGGCCCCGACCCGGGACAAACAGCAATCAGCCCCAGCATTTT. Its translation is CASRPRPGTNSNQPQHF.

This chain's CDR3 is CSVESGPRPYEQYF. CDR3 nucleotides: TGCAGCGTTGAGAGCGGTCCGCGACCCTACGAGCAGTACTTC. The chain carries TRBV29-1 and TRBJ2-7; TRBD2 is a possible D gene (5 bases). Germline CDR1 reads SQVTM; CDR2 reads ANQGSEA. Trimming left V 3 bases short and J 2 bases short, with 14 bases between. The CDR3 runs 14 residues.

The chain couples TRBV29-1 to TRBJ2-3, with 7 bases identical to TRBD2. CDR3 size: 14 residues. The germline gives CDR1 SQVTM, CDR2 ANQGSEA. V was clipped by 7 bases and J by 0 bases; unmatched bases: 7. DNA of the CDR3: TGCAGCGGGAGCGGGGCCACGAGCACAGATACGCAGTATTTT. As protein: CSGSGATSTDTQYF.

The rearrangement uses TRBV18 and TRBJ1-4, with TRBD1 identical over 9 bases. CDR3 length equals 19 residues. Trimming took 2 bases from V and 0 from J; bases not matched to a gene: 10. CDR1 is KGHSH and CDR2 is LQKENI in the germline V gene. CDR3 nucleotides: TGTGCCAGCTCACCAAGGGCCCCCGGGACAGGGACAACTAATGAAAAACTGTTTTTT. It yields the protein CASSPRAPGTGTTNEKLFF.

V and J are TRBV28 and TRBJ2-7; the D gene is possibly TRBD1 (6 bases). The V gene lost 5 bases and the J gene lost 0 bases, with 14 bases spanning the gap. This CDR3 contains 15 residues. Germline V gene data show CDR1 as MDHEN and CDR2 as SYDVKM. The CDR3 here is CASSPPRGSSYEQYF. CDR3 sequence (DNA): TGTGCCAGCAGTCCCCCTAGGGGGAGCTCCTACGAGCAGTACTTC.

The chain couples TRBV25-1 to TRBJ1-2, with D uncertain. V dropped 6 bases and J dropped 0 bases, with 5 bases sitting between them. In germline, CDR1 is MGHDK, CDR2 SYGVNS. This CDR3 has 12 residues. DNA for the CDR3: TGTGCCAGCAGGGCCTCTAACTATGGCTACACCTTC. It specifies CASRASNYGYTF.

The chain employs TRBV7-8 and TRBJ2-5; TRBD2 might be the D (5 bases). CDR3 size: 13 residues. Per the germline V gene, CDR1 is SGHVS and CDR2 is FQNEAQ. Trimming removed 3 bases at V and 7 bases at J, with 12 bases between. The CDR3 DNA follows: TGTGCCAGCAGCTTGGACCCCGGAGGGACCCAGTACTTC. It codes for CASSLDPGGTQYF.

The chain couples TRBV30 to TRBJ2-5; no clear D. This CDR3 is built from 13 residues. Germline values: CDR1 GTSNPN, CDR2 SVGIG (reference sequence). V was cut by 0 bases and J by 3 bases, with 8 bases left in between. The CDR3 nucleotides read TGTGCCTGGAGTGTATTCCGAGAAGAGACCCAGTACTTC. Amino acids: CAWSVFREETQYF. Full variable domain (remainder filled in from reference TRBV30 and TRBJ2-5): SQTIHQWPATLVQPVGSPLSLECTVEGTSNPNLYWYRQAAGRGLQLLFYSVGIGQISSEVPQNLSASRPQDRQFILSSKKLLLSDSGFYLCAWSVFREETQYFGPGTRLLVL.

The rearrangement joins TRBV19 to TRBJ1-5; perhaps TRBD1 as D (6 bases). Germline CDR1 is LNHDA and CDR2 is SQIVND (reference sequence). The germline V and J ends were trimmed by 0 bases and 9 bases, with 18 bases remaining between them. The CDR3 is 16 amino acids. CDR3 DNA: TGTGCCAGTAGTATAGAGGGGACAAAACGGCATCCGCCCCAGCATTTT. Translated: CASSIEGTKRHPPQHF.